This T cell receptor beta chain was profiled in a study of fetal regulatory T cell absence and autoimmunity. Overall study context: Exocrine pancreas autoimmunity occurred in IPEX patients lacking clinical diabetes.

Study conclusions and caveats: Pancreas TCRs were oligoclonally enriched versus cord blood, some clones over 80-fold. Cord blood and pancreas showed broadly similar TRB gene family usage.

The assay was run at survey level. Profiled with immunoSEQ multiplex PCR; TCRdb holds only in-frame clones, not every one. The sample includes roughly 95,000 clones, about 78% of them seen just once. With respect to this clone: Its antigen is still unknown.

The germline V gene encodes CDR1 SGHNT and CDR2 YYREEE (reference sequence). The CDR3 is 15 amino acids. Trimming stripped 0 bases from V and 3 bases from J, with 10 bases between. V is TRBV5-4 and J is TRBJ2-1, with D perhaps TRBD2 (6 bases). The receptor was isolated from a male donor with IPEX syndrome. The specimen sequenced was pancreas tissue. The CDR3 loop reads CASSLARDFYNEQFF. CDR3 in DNA: TGTGCCAGCAGCTTGGCCCGGGACTTCTACAATGAGCAGTTCTTC.